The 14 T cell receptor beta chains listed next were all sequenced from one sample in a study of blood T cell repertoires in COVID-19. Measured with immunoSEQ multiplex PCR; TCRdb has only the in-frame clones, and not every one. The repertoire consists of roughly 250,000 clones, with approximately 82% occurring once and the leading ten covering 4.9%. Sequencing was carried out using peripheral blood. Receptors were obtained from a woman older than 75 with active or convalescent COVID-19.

The CDR3 sequence is CASSPSGEETQYF. The CDR3 bases are TGTGCCAGCAGCCCTAGCGGTGAGGAGACCCAGTACTTC. This sequence joins TRBV28 and TRBJ2-5; 7 bases agree with TRBD2. The J segment lost 5 bases and the V segment lost 6 bases, leaving 6 bases of the junction unmatched. The CDR3 sequence is 13 residues long. CDR1 is MDHEN, CDR2 SYDVKM, per germline.

The CDR3 here is CASRWTGNQPQHF. CDR3 sequence (DNA): TGTGCCAGCAGGTGGACAGGCAATCAGCCCCAGCATTTT. The chain links TRBV28 to TRBJ1-5, with D possibly being TRBD1 (6 bases). Germline V gene data show CDR1 as MDHEN and CDR2 as SYDVKM. There are 13 residues in the CDR3. The V end was cut by 6 bases, the J end by 2 bases, with 8 bases between.

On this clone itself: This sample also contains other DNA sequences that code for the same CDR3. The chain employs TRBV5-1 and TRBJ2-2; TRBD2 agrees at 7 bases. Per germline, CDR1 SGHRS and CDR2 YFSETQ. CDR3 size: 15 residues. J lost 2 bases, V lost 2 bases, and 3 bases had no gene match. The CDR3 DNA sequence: TGCGCCAGCAGCTTTGCGGGAGAAAACACCGGGGAGCTGTTTTTT. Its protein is CASSFAGENTGELFF. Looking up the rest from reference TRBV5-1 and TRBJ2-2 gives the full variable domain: KAGVTQTPRYLIKTRGQQVTLSCSPISGHRSVSWYQQTPGQGLQFLFEYFSETQRNKGNFPGRFSGRQFSNSRSEMNVSTLELGDSALYLCASSFAGENTGELFFGEGSRLTVL.

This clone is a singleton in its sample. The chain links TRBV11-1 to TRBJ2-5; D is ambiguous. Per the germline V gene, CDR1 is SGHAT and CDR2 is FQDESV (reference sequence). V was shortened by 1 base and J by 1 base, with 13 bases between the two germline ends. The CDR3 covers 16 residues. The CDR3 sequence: CASSLDITNAQETQYF. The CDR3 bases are TGTGCCAGCAGCTTAGACATCACCAACGCCCAAGAGACCCAGTACTTC.

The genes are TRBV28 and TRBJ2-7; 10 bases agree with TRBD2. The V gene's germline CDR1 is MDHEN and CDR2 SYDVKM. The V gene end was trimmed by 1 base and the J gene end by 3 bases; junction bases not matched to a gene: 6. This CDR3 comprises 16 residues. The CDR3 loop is CASSLLRLAGVYEQYF. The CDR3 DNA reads TGTGCCAGCAGTTTATTGAGGCTAGCGGGGGTCTACGAGCAGTACTTC.

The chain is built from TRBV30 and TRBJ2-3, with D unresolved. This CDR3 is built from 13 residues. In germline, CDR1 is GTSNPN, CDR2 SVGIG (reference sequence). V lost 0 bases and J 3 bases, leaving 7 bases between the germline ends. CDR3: CAWSVRRTDTQYF. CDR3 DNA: TGTGCCTGGAGTGTACGTCGGACAGATACGCAGTATTTT.

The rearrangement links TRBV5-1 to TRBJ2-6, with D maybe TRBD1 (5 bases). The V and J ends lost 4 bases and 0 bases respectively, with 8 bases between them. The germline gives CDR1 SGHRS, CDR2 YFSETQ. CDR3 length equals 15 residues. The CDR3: CASSIQASGANVLTF. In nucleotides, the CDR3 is TGCGCCAGCAGCATACAGGCCTCTGGGGCCAACGTCCTGACTTTC.

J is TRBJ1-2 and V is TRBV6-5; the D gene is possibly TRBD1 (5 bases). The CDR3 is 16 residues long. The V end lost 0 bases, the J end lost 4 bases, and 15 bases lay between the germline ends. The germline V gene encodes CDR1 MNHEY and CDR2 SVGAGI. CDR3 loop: CASSYSPWGASYGYTF. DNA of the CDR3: TGTGCCAGCAGTTACTCCCCATGGGGCGCGAGCTATGGCTACACCTTC.

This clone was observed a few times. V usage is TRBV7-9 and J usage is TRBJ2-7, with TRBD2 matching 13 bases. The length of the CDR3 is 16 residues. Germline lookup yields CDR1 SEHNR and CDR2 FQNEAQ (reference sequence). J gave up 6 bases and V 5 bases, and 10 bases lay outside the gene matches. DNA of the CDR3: TGTGCCAGCAGCAGAATAGGACTAGCGGGAGAAGTCGAGCAGTACTTC. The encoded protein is CASSRIGLAGEVEQYF.

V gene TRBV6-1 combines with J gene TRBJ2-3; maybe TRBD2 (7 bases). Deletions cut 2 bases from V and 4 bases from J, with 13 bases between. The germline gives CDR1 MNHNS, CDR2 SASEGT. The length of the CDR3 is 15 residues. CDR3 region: CASSELRGRSDTQYF. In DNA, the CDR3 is TGTGCCAGCAGTGAATTGCGGGGGCGGTCAGATACGCAGTATTTT.

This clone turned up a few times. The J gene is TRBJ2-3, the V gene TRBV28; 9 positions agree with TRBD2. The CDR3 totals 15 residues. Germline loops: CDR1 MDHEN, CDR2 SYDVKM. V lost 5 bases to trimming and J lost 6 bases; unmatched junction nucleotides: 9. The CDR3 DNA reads TGTGCCAGCAGTACTTTAGCGGGAGCTGTGGATACGCAGTATTTT. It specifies CASSTLAGAVDTQYF. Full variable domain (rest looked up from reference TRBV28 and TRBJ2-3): DVKVTQSSRYLVKRTGEKVFLECVQDMDHENMFWYRQDPGLGLRLIYFSYDVKMKEKGDIPEGYSVSREKKERFSLILESASTNQTSMYLCASSTLAGAVDTQYFGPGTRLTVL.

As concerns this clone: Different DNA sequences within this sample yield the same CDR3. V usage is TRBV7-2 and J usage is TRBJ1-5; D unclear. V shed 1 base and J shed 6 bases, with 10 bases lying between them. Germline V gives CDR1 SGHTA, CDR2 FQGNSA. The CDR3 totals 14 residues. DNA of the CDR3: TGTGCCAGCAGCTTAGGAGGAGAGGGTCAGCCCCAGCATTTT. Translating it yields CASSLGGEGQPQHF.

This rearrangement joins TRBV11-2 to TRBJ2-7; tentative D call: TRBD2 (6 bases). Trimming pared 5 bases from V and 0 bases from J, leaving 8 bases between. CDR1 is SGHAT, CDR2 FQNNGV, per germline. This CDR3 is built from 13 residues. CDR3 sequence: CASSPGSSYEQYF. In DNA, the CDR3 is TGTGCCAGCAGCCCCGGGAGCTCCTACGAGCAGTACTTC.

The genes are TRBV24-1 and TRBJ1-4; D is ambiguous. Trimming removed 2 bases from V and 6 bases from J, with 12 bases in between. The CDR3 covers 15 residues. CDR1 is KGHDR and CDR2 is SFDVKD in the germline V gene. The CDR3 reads CATSDSDFAHEKLFF. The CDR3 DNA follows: TGTGCCACCAGTGATTCGGACTTCGCCCATGAAAAACTGTTTTTT.